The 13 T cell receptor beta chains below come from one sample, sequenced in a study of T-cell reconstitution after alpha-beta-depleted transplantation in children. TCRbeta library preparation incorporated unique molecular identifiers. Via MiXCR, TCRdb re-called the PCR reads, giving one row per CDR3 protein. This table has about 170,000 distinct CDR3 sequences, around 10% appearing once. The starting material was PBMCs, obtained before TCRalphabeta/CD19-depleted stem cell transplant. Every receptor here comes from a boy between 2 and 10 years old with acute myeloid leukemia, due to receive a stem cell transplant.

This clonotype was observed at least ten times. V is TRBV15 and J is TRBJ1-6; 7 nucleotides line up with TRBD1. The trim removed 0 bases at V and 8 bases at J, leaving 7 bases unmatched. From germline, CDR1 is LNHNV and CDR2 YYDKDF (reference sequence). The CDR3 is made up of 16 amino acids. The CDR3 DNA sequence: TGTGCCACCAGCAGAGAAGGACAGGCCCTCCATTCACCCCTCCACTTT. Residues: CATSREGQALHSPLHF. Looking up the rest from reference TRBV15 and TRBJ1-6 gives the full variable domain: DAMVIQNPRYQVTQFGKPVTLSCSQTLNHNVMYWYQQKSSQAPKLLFHYYDKDFNNEADTPDNFQSRRPNTSFCFLDIRSPGLGDTAMYLCATSREGQALHSPLHFGNGTRLTVT.

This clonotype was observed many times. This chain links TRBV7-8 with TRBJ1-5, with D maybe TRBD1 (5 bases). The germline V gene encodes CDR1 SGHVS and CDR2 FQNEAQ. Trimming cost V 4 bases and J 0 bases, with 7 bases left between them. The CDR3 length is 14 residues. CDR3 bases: TGTGCCAGCAGCTCAACAGGTAGCAATCAGCCCCAGCATTTT. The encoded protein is CASSSTGSNQPQHF.

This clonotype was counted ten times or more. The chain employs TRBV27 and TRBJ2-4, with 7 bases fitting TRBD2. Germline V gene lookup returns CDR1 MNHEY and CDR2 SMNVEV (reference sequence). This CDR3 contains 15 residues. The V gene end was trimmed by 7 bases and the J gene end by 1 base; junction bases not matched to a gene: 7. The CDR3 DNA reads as TGTGCCAGCAAGACAGCGGGATCGGCCAAAAACATTCAGTACTTC. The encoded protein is CASKTAGSAKNIQYF.

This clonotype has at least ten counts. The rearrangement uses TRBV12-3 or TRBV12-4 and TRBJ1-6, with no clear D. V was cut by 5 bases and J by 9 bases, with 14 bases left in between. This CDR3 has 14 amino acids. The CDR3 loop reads CASSQPGYGSPLHF. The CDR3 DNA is TGTGCCAGCAGTCAACCGGGATACGGTTCACCCCTCCACTTT.

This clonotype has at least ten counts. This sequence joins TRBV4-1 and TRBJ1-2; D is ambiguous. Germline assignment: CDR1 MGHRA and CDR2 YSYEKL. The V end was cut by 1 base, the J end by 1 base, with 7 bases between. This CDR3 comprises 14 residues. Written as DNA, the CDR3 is TGCGCCAGCAGCCAAGGGACCGGTAACTATGGCTACACCTTC. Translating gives CASSQGTGNYGYTF.

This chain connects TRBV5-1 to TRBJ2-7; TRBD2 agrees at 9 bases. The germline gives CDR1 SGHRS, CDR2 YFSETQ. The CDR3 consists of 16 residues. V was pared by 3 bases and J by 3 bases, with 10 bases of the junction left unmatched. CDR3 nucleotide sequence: TGCGCCAGCAGCTCCGGGCCTAGCGGGAAGTTCTACGAGCAGTACTTC. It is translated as CASSSGPSGKFYEQYF.

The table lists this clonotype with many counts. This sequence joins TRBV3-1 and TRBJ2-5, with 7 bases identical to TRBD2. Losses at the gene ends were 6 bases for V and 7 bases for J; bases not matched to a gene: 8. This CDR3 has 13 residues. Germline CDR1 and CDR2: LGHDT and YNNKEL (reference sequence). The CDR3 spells CASSWTSDATQYF. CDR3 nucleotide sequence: TGTGCCAGCAGTTGGACTAGTGACGCGACCCAGTACTTC.

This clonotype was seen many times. The CDR3 region has the DNA TGCGCCAGCAGCCCTAGACAGGGTCTATTCTATGGCTACACCTTC. Translated, it gives CASSPRQGLFYGYTF. This chain connects TRBV4-1 to TRBJ1-2; 7 positions match TRBD1. The CDR3 is 15 residues long. V lost 4 bases and J lost 4; bases outside the gene matches: 9. Germline CDR1 reads MGHRA; CDR2 reads YSYEKL.

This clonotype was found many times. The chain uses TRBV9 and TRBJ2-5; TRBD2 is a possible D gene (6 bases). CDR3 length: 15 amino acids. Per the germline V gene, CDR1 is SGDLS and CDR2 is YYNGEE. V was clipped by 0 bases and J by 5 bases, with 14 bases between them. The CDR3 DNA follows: TGTGCCAGCAGCGTAGTTCCGGGAGTCGGGGAGACCCAGTACTTC. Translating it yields CASSVVPGVGETQYF.

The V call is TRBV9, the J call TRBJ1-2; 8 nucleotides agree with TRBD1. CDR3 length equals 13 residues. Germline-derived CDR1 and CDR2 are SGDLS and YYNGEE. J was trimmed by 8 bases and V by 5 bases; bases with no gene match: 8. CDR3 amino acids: CASRAPTGVGYTF. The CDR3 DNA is TGTGCCAGCAGAGCACCGACAGGGGTCGGCTACACCTTC. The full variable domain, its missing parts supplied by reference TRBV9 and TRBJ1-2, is DSGVTQTPKHLITATGQRVTLRCSPRSGDLSVYWYQQSLDQGLQFLIQYYNGEERAKGNILERFSAQQFPDLHSELNLSSLELGDSALYFCASRAPTGVGYTFGSGTRLTVV.

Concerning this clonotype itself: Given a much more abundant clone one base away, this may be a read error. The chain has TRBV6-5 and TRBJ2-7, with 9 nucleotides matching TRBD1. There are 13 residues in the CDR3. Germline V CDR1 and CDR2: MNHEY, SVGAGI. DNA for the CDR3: TGTGCCATCAGTTCCGGGACAGGGTTCGTGCAGTACTTC. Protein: CAISSGTGFVQYF.

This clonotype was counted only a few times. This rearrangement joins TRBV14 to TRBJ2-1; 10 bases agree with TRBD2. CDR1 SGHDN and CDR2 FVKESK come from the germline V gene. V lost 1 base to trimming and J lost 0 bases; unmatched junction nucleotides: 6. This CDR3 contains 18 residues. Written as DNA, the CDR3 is TGTGCCAGCAGCCAAGGAGCGGGGGGGCTCAGCTCCTACAATGAGCAGTTCTTC. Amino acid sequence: CASSQGAGGLSSYNEQFF.

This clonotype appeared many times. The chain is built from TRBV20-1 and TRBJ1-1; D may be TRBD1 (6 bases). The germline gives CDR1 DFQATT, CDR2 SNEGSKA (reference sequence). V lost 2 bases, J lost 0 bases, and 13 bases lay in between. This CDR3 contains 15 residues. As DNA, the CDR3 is TGCAGTGCTAGAATGACAGGATTGGTGAACACTGAAGCTTTCTTT. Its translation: CSARMTGLVNTEAFF.